This is a list of T cell receptor beta chains from one sample in a study of CD4 and CD8 cells across lung adenocarcinoma regions. TCRdb redid the calling of the PCR reads with MiXCR, one entry per CDR3 protein. The sample holds about 20,000 distinct CDR3 sequences, 45% to 60% seen once. Sequencing input: CD8+ T cells from the center of a lung tumor. The receptors originated from a female donor with lung adenocarcinoma. The CD4 and CD8 labels of this study may be unreliable. The CDR3 runs from the conserved cysteine through the conserved F or W. A D gene is named only where the DNA matches it firmly. Clone size is shown for a subset of rows, as once, few, many or a class of expanded clone.

v_call: TRBV6-1
clone_size: NA
d_call: TRBD1
j_call: TRBJ1-2
cdr3_aa: CASSQGQGRPRGYTF
cdr3_nt: TGTGCCAGCAGTCAGGGACAGGGGCGCCCTAGGGGCTACACCTTC

v_call: TRBV11-2
clone_size: once
d_call: NA
j_call: TRBJ2-4
cdr3_aa: CASSTAVVRGADTQYF
cdr3_nt: TGTGCCAGCAGCACCGCAGTGGTCAGAGGTGCAGATACTCAGTACTTC

v_call: TRBV6-5
clone_size: medium-sized
d_call: NA
j_call: TRBJ2-1
cdr3_aa: CASSYSWQGLNEQFF
cdr3_nt: TGTGCCAGCAGTTACTCGTGGCAGGGATTAAATGAGCAGTTCTTC

v_call: TRBV6-1
clone_size: medium-sized
d_call: TRBD1
j_call: TRBJ1-1
cdr3_aa: CASSPQGRTEAFF
cdr3_nt: TGTGCCAGCAGCCCACAGGGGCGGACTGAAGCTTTCTTT

v_call: TRBV4-1
clone_size: many
d_call: TRBD2
j_call: TRBJ2-1
cdr3_aa: CASSHGGLAGYNEQFF
cdr3_nt: TGCGCCAGCAGCCATGGAGGACTAGCGGGGTACAATGAGCAGTTCTTC

v_call: TRBV6-1
clone_size: many
d_call: NA
j_call: TRBJ2-7
cdr3_aa: CASSEINRGGEQYF
cdr3_nt: TGTGCCAGCAGTGAAATTAACAGAGGGGGCGAGCAGTACTTC

v_call: TRBV24-1
clone_size: NA
d_call: NA
j_call: TRBJ2-5
cdr3_aa: CATSLAGETQYF
cdr3_nt: TGTGCCACCAGCCTCGCGGGAGAGACCCAGTACTTC

v_call: TRBV27
clone_size: NA
d_call: TRBD2
j_call: TRBJ2-4
cdr3_aa: CASSSRTSGRAKNIQYF
cdr3_nt: TGTGCCAGCAGTTCTCGGACTAGCGGGAGGGCCAAAAACATTCAGTACTTC

v_call: TRBV7-2
clone_size: NA
d_call: NA
j_call: TRBJ2-3
cdr3_aa: CASSLDTNIQYF
cdr3_nt: TGTGCCAGCAGCTTAGACACAAATATTCAGTATTTC

v_call: TRBV6-1
clone_size: many
d_call: TRBD1
j_call: TRBJ2-5
cdr3_aa: CASSTRVDRGRETQYF
cdr3_nt: TGTGCCAGCAGCACCAGGGTTGACAGGGGGCGGGAGACCCAGTACTTC

v_call: TRBV7-2
clone_size: few
d_call: TRBD1
j_call: TRBJ2-1
cdr3_aa: CASSLGQGYNEQFF
cdr3_nt: TGTGCCAGCAGCTTGGGACAGGGATACAATGAGCAGTTCTTC

v_call: TRBV6-1
clone_size: many
d_call: NA
j_call: TRBJ1-5
cdr3_aa: CASRAKRVQPQHF
cdr3_nt: TGTGCCAGCAGAGCGAAACGGGTCCAGCCCCAGCATTTT

v_call: TRBV6-1
clone_size: few
d_call: TRBD2
j_call: TRBJ2-7
cdr3_aa: CASRPSGGTSLEQYF
cdr3_nt: TGTGCCAGCAGACCGAGCGGGGGGACTAGCCTCGAGCAGTACTTC

v_call: TRBV14
clone_size: once
d_call: NA
j_call: TRBJ1-1
cdr3_aa: CASSLGGNTEAFF
cdr3_nt: TGTGCCAGCAGCCTCGGGGGGAACACTGAAGCTTTCTTT

v_call: TRBV6-2/TRBV6-3
clone_size: NA
d_call: NA
j_call: TRBJ2-5
cdr3_aa: CASSPGRGAETQYF
cdr3_nt: TGTGCCAGCAGCCCGGGCAGGGGAGCAGAGACCCAGTACTTC

v_call: TRBV6-1
clone_size: many
d_call: NA
j_call: TRBJ1-2
cdr3_aa: CASSDNYGYTF
cdr3_nt: TGTGCCAGCTCGGATAACTATGGCTACACCTTC

v_call: TRBV6-1
clone_size: NA
d_call: NA
j_call: TRBJ2-5
cdr3_aa: CASSEMRRPETQYF
cdr3_nt: TGTGCCAGCAGTGAAATGAGACGGCCGGAGACCCAGTACTTC

v_call: TRBV10-1
clone_size: NA
d_call: NA
j_call: TRBJ2-1
cdr3_aa: CASSGTRYNEQFF
cdr3_nt: TGCGCCAGCAGCGGGACGCGGTACAATGAGCAGTTCTTC

v_call: TRBV27
clone_size: NA
d_call: TRBD2
j_call: TRBJ2-5
cdr3_aa: CGGGTGRLRTDTQYF
cdr3_nt: TGTGGCGGGGGGACCGGACGCCTACGCACAGATACGCAGTATTTC

v_call: TRBV27
clone_size: NA
d_call: TRBD1
j_call: TRBJ2-4
cdr3_aa: CARGLWGKDIQYF
cdr3_nt: TGCGCCAGGGGGTTGTGGGGCAAAGATATTCAGTATTTC

v_call: TRBV27
clone_size: NA
d_call: NA
j_call: TRBJ2-4
cdr3_aa: CASVSGLRGKNTQYF
cdr3_nt: TGTGCCAGCGTTTCGGGCCTGAGGGGCAAAAACACTCAGTACTTC

v_call: TRBV27
clone_size: NA
d_call: TRBD2
j_call: TRBJ2-3
cdr3_aa: CASSLSKAAGADTQYF
cdr3_nt: TGTGCCAGCAGTTTATCGAAGGCAGCGGGAGCAGATACGCAGTATTTT

v_call: TRBV25-1
clone_size: NA
d_call: NA
j_call: TRBJ2-3
cdr3_aa: CASRGRGASGPDTQYF
cdr3_nt: TGTGCCAGCAGGGGACGGGGGGCCTCTGGCCCAGATACCCAGTATTTT

v_call: TRBV6-1
clone_size: NA
d_call: NA
j_call: TRBJ1-3
cdr3_aa: CASSGTIPRGGDRRNTIYF
cdr3_nt: TGTGCCAGCAGTGGTACGATCCCCCGGGGAGGGGATAGGAGAAACACCATATATTTT

v_call: TRBV6-5
clone_size: few
d_call: TRBD2
j_call: TRBJ2-5
cdr3_aa: CASSYLGRSTSGRWETQYF
cdr3_nt: TGTGCCAGCAGTTACTTGGGCAGGAGCACGAGCGGGAGGTGGGAGACCCAGTACTTC

v_call: TRBV6-1
clone_size: few
d_call: NA
j_call: TRBJ2-3
cdr3_aa: CASSEPGTDTQYF
cdr3_nt: TGTGCCAGCAGCGAACCTGGCACAGATACGCAGTATTTT

v_call: TRBV6-5
clone_size: NA
d_call: NA
j_call: TRBJ1-4
cdr3_aa: CASSLGGPNEKLFF
cdr3_nt: TGTGCCAGCAGTTTAGGGGGGCCCAATGAAAAACTGTTTTTT

v_call: TRBV6-1
clone_size: NA
d_call: NA
j_call: TRBJ2-4
cdr3_aa: CASTRPGAKDTQYF
cdr3_nt: TGTGCCAGCACCCGGCCGGGAGCCAAAGACACGCAGTACTTC

v_call: TRBV6-5
clone_size: many
d_call: TRBD2
j_call: TRBJ2-5
cdr3_aa: CATKREVGPEQYF
cdr3_nt: TGTGCCACAAAGCGGGAGGTGGGGCCGGAGCAGTACTTC

v_call: TRBV5-1
clone_size: NA
d_call: TRBD2
j_call: TRBJ2-1
cdr3_aa: CASSTGTSGGLDEQFF
cdr3_nt: TGCGCCAGCAGCACCGGGACTAGCGGGGGTTTGGATGAGCAGTTCTTC

v_call: TRBV6-1
clone_size: few
d_call: NA
j_call: TRBJ2-5
cdr3_aa: CASRGTGIQETQYF
cdr3_nt: TGTGCCAGCAGGGGAACAGGGATACAGGAGACCCAGTACTTC

v_call: TRBV10-3
clone_size: many
d_call: NA
j_call: TRBJ2-3
cdr3_aa: CASQPEGGWGQYF
cdr3_nt: TGTGCCTCACAGCCCGAAGGGGGTTGGGGGCAGTATTTT

v_call: TRBV10-3
clone_size: many
d_call: TRBD2
j_call: TRBJ2-1
cdr3_aa: CAISDARTSGSNNEQFF
cdr3_nt: TGTGCCATCAGTGACGCCCGGACTAGCGGGAGTAACAATGAGCAGTTCTTC

v_call: TRBV7-2
clone_size: NA
d_call: NA
j_call: TRBJ2-1
cdr3_aa: CASSPMASTYNEQFF
cdr3_nt: TGTGCCAGCAGCCCCATGGCCTCTACCTACAATGAGCAGTTCTTC

v_call: TRBV6-1
clone_size: NA
d_call: NA
j_call: TRBJ2-7
cdr3_aa: CASSEGVGEQYF
cdr3_nt: TGTGCCAGCAGTGAAGGGGTGGGGGAGCAGTACTTC

v_call: TRBV12-3/TRBV12-4
clone_size: many
d_call: NA
j_call: TRBJ2-3
cdr3_aa: CASSFLKGGGTDTQYF
cdr3_nt: TGTGCCAGCAGTTTCCTTAAGGGGGGCGGCACAGATACGCAGTATTTT

v_call: TRBV11-3
clone_size: few
d_call: NA
j_call: TRBJ2-2
cdr3_aa: CASKREKRTGELFF
cdr3_nt: TGTGCCAGCAAACGGGAGAAAAGAACCGGGGAGCTGTTTTTT

v_call: TRBV6-1
clone_size: NA
d_call: TRBD1
j_call: TRBJ1-2
cdr3_aa: CASTDRQGYGYTF
cdr3_nt: TGTGCCAGCACCGATCGACAGGGGTATGGCTACACCTTC

v_call: TRBV6-1
clone_size: NA
d_call: NA
j_call: TRBJ2-1
cdr3_aa: CASSGRHGELFF
cdr3_nt: TGTGCCAGCAGTGGTAGACACGGTGAGCTGTTCTTC

v_call: TRBV6-1
clone_size: NA
d_call: NA
j_call: TRBJ2-7
cdr3_aa: CASSRPQGNEQYF
cdr3_nt: TGTGCCAGCAGTAGACCTCAGGGCAACGAGCAGTACTTC

v_call: TRBV27
clone_size: NA
d_call: NA
j_call: TRBJ2-1
cdr3_aa: CASSSATRTVPEQFF
cdr3_nt: TGTGCCAGCAGTTCAGCGACTAGGACCGTCCCTGAGCAGTTCTTC

v_call: TRBV29-1
clone_size: NA
d_call: TRBD2
j_call: TRBJ2-1
cdr3_aa: CSVETSRRNEQFF
cdr3_nt: TGCAGCGTTGAGACTAGCAGGAGGAATGAGCAGTTCTTC

v_call: TRBV27
clone_size: NA
d_call: TRBD1
j_call: TRBJ2-5
cdr3_aa: CAGGLGGCGKETQYF
cdr3_nt: TGTGCTGGGGGCCTAGGGGGCTGTGGCAAAGAGACCCAGTACTTC

v_call: TRBV11-2
clone_size: NA
d_call: TRBD2
j_call: TRBJ2-3
cdr3_aa: CASSLAGGAPDTQYF
cdr3_nt: TGTGCCAGCAGCTTAGCGGGGGGGGCCCCAGATACGCAGTATTTT

v_call: TRBV9
clone_size: NA
d_call: NA
j_call: TRBJ2-1
cdr3_aa: CASSVDESNEQFF
cdr3_nt: TGTGCCAGCAGCGTAGATGAGTCGAATGAGCAGTTCTTC

v_call: TRBV15
clone_size: NA
d_call: TRBD2
j_call: TRBJ2-5
cdr3_aa: CATSRDPSGQETQYF
cdr3_nt: TGTGCCACCAGCAGAGATCCTAGCGGCCAAGAGACCCAGTACTTC

v_call: TRBV10-1
clone_size: NA
d_call: TRBD1
j_call: TRBJ1-6
cdr3_aa: CASIDPGTGQGFEGNSPLHF
cdr3_nt: TGCGCCAGCATTGACCCAGGGACAGGGCAGGGCTTCGAGGGAAATTCACCCCTCCACTTT

v_call: TRBV6-1
clone_size: NA
d_call: NA
j_call: TRBJ2-6
cdr3_aa: CASSSGSSGANVLTF
cdr3_nt: TGTGCCAGCAGCAGCGGAAGCTCTGGGGCCAACGTCCTGACTTTC

v_call: TRBV10-2
clone_size: NA
d_call: TRBD2
j_call: TRBJ2-5
cdr3_aa: CATGSGRGETQYF
cdr3_nt: TGCGCCACGGGCAGCGGGAGAGGAGAGACCCAGTACTTC

v_call: TRBV12-3/TRBV12-4
clone_size: many
d_call: NA
j_call: TRBJ2-3
cdr3_aa: CASSRIPSTDTQYF
cdr3_nt: TGTGCCAGCAGCAGAATCCCTAGCACAGATACGCAGTATTTT

v_call: TRBV6-1
clone_size: once
d_call: NA
j_call: TRBJ2-3
cdr3_aa: CARGRGCSSPETQYF
cdr3_nt: TGTGCCAGGGGAAGGGGCTGCAGCTCCCCAGAGACGCAGTATTTT

v_call: TRBV25-1
clone_size: NA
d_call: NA
j_call: TRBJ2-7
cdr3_aa: CASSERGSCGTDTQYF
cdr3_nt: TGTGCCAGCAGTGAACGGGGTTCTTGTGGCACAGATACGCAGTACTTC

v_call: TRBV27
clone_size: NA
d_call: TRBD2
j_call: TRBJ2-1
cdr3_aa: CASSISGTSYNEQFF
cdr3_nt: TGTGCCAGCAGTATTAGCGGGACCTCCTACAATGAGCAGTTCTTC

v_call: TRBV6-5
clone_size: NA
d_call: NA
j_call: TRBJ2-3
cdr3_aa: CARGYQDVSTDTQYF
cdr3_nt: TGTGCCAGGGGTTACCAGGACGTGAGCACAGATACGCAGTATTTT

v_call: TRBV10-1
clone_size: medium-sized
d_call: NA
j_call: TRBJ2-1
cdr3_aa: CASSPGTTYNEQFF
cdr3_nt: TGCGCCAGCAGCCCCGGGACAACCTACAATGAGCAGTTCTTC

v_call: TRBV6-1
clone_size: NA
d_call: NA
j_call: TRBJ2-7
cdr3_aa: CASSALEGVPYEQYF
cdr3_nt: TGTGCCAGCAGTGCCTTAGAAGGGGTCCCCTACGAGCAGTACTTC

v_call: TRBV6-1
clone_size: NA
d_call: NA
j_call: TRBJ2-4
cdr3_aa: CASGEGGDAKDTQYF
cdr3_nt: TGTGCCAGCGGTGAGGGGGGGGACGCCAAAGATACGCAGTATTTC

v_call: TRBV27
clone_size: NA
d_call: NA
j_call: TRBJ2-3
cdr3_aa: CASSSGRSPTDTQYF
cdr3_nt: TGTGCCAGCAGTTCGGGGCGGTCCCCCACAGATACTCAGTATTTC

v_call: TRBV6-1
clone_size: few
d_call: NA
j_call: TRBJ2-7
cdr3_aa: CASREGFTEQYF
cdr3_nt: TGTGCCAGCAGGGAGGGGTTCACCGAGCAGTACTTC

v_call: TRBV6-4
clone_size: few
d_call: NA
j_call: TRBJ2-3
cdr3_aa: CASSESGPKGTDTQYF
cdr3_nt: TGTGCCAGCAGTGAGAGCGGACCCAAAGGCACAGATACGCAGTATTTT